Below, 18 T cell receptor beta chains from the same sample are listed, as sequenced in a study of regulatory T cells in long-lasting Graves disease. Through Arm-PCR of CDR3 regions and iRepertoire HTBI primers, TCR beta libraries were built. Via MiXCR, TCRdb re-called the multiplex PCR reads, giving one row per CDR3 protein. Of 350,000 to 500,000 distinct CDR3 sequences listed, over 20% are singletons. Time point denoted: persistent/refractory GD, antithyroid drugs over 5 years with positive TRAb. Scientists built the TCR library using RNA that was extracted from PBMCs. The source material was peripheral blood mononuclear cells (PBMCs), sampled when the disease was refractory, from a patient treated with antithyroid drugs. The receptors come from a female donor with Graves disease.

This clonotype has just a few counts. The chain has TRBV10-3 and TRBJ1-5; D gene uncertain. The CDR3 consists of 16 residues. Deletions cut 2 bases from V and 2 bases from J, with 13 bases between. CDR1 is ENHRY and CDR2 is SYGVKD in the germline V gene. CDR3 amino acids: CAISEGPVSGNQPQHF. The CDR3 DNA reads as TGTGCCATCAGTGAGGGCCCCGTATCTGGCAATCAGCCCCAGCATTTT.

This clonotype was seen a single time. CDR3 protein: CSARSAGRVNTGELFF. The DNA of the CDR3 is TGCAGTGCTAGATCTGCAGGGAGGGTAAACACCGGGGAGCTGTTTTTT. The genes are TRBV20-1 and TRBJ2-2, with 7 bases lining up with TRBD2. Germline V lookup: CDR1 DFQATT, CDR2 SNEGSKA (reference sequence). This CDR3 is 16 amino acids long. Trimming removed 2 bases from V and 2 bases from J; junction bases left unmatched: 8.

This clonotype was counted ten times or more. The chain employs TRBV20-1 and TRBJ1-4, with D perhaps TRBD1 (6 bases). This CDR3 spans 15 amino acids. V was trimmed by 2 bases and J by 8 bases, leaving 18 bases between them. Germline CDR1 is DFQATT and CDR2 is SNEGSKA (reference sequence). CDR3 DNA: TGCAGTGCTAGAAACACAGGGACGGGAGACGAAAAACTGTTTTTT. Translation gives CSARNTGTGDEKLFF.

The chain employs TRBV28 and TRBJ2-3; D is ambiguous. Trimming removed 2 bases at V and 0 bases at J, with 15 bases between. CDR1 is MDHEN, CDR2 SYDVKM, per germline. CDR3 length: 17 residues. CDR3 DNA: TGTGCCAGCAGTTTAAGTGCTGTGGGAACTAGCACAGATACGCAGTATTTT. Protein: CASSLSAVGTSTDTQYF.

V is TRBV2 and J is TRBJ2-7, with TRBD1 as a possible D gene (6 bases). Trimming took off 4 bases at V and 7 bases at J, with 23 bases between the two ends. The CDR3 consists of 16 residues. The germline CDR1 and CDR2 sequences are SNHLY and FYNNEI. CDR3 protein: CASSALAGAPVLEQYF. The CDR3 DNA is TGTGCCAGCAGTGCCCTCGCAGGGGCCCCTGTTTTGGAGCAGTACTTC.

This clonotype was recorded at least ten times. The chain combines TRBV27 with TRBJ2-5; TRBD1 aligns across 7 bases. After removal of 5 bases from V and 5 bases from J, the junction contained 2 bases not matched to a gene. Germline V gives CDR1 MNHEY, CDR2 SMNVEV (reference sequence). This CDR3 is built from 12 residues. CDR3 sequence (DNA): TGTGCCAGCAGTAAGGGGGCCGAGACCCAGTACTTC. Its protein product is CASSKGAETQYF.

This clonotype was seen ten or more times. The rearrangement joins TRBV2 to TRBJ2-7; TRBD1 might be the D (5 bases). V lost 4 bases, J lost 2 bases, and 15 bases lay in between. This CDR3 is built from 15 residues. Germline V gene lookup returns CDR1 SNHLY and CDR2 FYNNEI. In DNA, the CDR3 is TGTGCCAGCAGTGGGCACCCCCAGGGAACCTACGAGCAGTACTTC. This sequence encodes CASSGHPQGTYEQYF.

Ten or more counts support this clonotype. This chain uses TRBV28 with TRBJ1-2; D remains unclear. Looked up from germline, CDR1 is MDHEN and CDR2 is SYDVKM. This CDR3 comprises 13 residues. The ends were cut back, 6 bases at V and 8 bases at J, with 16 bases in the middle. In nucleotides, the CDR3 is TGTGCCAGCAGCCGACCCGGGAGGTACGGCTACACCTTC. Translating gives CASSRPGRYGYTF.

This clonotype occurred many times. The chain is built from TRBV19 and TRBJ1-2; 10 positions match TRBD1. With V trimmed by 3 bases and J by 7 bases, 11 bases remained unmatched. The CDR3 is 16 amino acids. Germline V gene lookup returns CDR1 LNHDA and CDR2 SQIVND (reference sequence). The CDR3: CASSMTLTGGDRGYTF. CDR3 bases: TGTGCCAGTAGTATGACTTTGACAGGGGGCGACCGTGGCTACACCTTC. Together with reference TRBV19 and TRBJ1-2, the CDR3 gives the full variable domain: DGGITQSPKYLFRKEGQNVTLSCEQNLNHDAMYWYRQDPGQGLRLIYYSQIVNDFQKGDIAEGYSVSREKKESFPLTVTSAQKNPTAFYLCASSMTLTGGDRGYTFGSGTRLTVV.

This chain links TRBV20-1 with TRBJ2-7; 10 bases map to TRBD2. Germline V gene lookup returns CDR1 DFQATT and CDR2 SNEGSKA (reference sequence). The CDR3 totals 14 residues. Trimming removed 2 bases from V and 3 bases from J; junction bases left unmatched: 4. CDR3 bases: TGCAGTGCTAGACGGACTAGCGGTTTCTACGAGCAGTACTTC. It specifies CSARRTSGFYEQYF.

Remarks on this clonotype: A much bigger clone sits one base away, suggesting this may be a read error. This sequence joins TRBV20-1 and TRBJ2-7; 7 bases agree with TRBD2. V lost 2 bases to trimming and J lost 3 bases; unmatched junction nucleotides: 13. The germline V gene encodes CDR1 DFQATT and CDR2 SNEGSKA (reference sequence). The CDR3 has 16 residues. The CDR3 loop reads CSARCSGGSHLYEQYF. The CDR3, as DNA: TGCAGTGCTAGATGCTCGGGGGGATCCCACCTCTACGAGCAGTACTTC.

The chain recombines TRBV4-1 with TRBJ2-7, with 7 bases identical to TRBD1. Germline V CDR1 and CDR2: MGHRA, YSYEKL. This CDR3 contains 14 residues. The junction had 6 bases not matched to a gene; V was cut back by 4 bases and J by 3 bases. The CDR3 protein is CASSLGDSHYEQYF. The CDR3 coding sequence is TGCGCCAGCAGCCTGGGGGACAGCCACTACGAGCAGTACTTC.

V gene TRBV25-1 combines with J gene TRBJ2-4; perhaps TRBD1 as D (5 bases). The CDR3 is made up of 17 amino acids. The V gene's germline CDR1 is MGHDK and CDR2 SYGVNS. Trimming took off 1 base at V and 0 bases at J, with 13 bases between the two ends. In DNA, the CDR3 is TGTGCCAGCAGTGAATTCGGTACAGGTCTAGCCAAAAACATTCAGTACTTC. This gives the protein CASSEFGTGLAKNIQYF.

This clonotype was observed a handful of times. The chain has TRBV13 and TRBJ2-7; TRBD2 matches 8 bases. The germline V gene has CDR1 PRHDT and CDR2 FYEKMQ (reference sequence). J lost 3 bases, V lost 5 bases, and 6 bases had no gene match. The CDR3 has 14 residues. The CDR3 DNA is TGTGCCAGCAGCAGGTCTAGCGGGCGCTACGAGCAGTACTTC. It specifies CASSRSSGRYEQYF. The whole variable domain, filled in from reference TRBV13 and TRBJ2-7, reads AAGVIQSPRHLIKEKRETATLKCYPIPRHDTVYWYQQGPGQDPQFLISFYEKMQSDKGSIPDRFSAQQFSDYHSELNMSSLELGDSALYFCASSRSSGRYEQYFGPGTRLTVT.

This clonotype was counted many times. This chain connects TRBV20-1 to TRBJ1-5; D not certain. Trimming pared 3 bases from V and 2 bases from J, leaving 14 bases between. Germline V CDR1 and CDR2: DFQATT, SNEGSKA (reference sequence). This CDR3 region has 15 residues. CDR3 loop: CSASLDGLGNQPQHF. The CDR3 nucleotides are TGCAGTGCTAGCCTGGACGGTTTAGGCAATCAGCCCCAGCATTTT.

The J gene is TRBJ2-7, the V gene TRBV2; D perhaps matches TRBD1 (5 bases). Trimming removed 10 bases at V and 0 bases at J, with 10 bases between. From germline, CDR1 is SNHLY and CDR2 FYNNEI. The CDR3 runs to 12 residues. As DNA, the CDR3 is TGTGCCATTTCGACAGCCTCCTACGAGCAGTACTTC. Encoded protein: CAISTASYEQYF.

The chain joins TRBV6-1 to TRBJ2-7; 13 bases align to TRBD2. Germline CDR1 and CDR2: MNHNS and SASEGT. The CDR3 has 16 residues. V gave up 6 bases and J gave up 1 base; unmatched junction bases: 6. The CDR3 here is CASRPPGLAGSYEQYF. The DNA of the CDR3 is TGTGCCAGCAGACCACCGGGACTAGCGGGATCCTACGAGCAGTACTTC.

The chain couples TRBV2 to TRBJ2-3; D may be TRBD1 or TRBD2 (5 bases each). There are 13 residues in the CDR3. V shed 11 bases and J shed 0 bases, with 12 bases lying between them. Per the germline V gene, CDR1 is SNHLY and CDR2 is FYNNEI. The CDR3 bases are TGTGCCCCGCTGGGGGAGAGCACAGATACGCAGTATTTT. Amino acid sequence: CAPLGESTDTQYF.